Shown below are 21 T cell receptor beta chains from a single sample sequenced in a study of T cell clonality in common variable immunodeficiency. The study's findings and limits: Reportedly, TCR beta sequences from common variable immunodeficiency showed fewer deletions and N-nucleotide insertions.

The protocol was immunoSEQ multiplex PCR, while the TCRdb copy is restricted to in-frame clones and leaves out a portion. This sample carries some 12,000 clones, none of them present only once. Their cognate antigens are unknown. Sequencing input: peripheral blood mononuclear cells. The receptors were gathered from a human donor with common variable immunodeficiency.

This clone showed up just a few times. The DNA ends 3 residues before the CDR3 does, and the rest of the CDR3 is filled in from the germline J gene. The chain links TRBV30 to TRBJ2-1; 7 nucleotides agree with TRBD2. Germline V lookup: CDR1 GTSNPN, CDR2 SVGIG (reference sequence). The trim removed 1 base at V and 9 bases at J, leaving 3 bases unmatched. The CDR3 extends over 12 amino acids. The CDR3: CAWSGPGGEQFF. CDR3 bases read: TGTGCCTGGAGTGGGCCGGGGGGTGAG.

This clone has only a few counts. The read finishes 3 residues shy of the CDR3 end, and the germline J gene is used to complete it. The rearrangement links TRBV7-6 to TRBJ1-6; TRBD1 is a possible D gene (6 bases). Trimming took off 5 bases at V and 6 bases at J, with 11 bases between the two ends. The germline V gene has CDR1 SGHVS and CDR2 FNYEAQ. CDR3 length: 14 amino acids. The CDR3 bases that were read are TGTGCCAGCAGCCTACAGGGCTCTAATTCACCC. This translates into CASSLQGSNSP. In full, the CDR3 reads CASSLQGSNSPLHF.

To note about this clone: The read comes to an end 3 residues before the CDR3 does, leaving the germline J gene to fill in the end. The V gene is TRBV19, the J gene TRBJ1-2, with TRBD1 matching 7 bases. The CDR3 runs to 16 residues. Germline V gene lookup returns CDR1 LNHDA and CDR2 SQIVND (reference sequence). V dropped 5 bases and J dropped 4; count of bases not matched to a gene: 13. CDR3 DNA (partial): TGTGCCAGTAGTTTTGAAACAGGGGCCTCTGGCTATGGC. It encodes CASSFETGASGYG. The entire CDR3 protein reads CASSFETGASGYGYTF. Complete variable domain (other parts from reference TRBV19 and TRBJ1-2): DGGITQSPKYLFRKEGQNVTLSCEQNLNHDAMYWYRQDPGQGLRLIYYSQIVNDFQKGDIAEGYSVSREKKESFPLTVTSAQKNPTAFYLCASSFETGASGYGYTFGSGTRLTVV.

This clone has a handful of counts. The CDR3 is cut off 3 residues early in the read; its end comes from the germline J gene. V gene TRBV7-9 combines with J gene TRBJ1-2; unclear D gene. The CDR3 runs to 14 residues. Trimming pared 11 bases from V and 3 bases from J, leaving 19 bases between. The germline V gene has CDR1 SEHNR and CDR2 FQNEAQ (reference sequence). CDR3 bases read: TGTGCCCTCGTGCGAGAAGGTAGCGACTATGGC. Its protein is CALVREGSDYG. The CDR3 as a whole reads CALVREGSDYGYTF.

Notes on this clone: The read falls 3 residues short of the CDR3 end, and the missing part is taken from the germline J gene. The chain employs TRBV7-9 and TRBJ2-1, with D possibly matching TRBD1 (5 bases). The germline gives CDR1 SEHNR, CDR2 FQNEAQ (reference sequence). The CDR3 contains 10 residues. Between the trimmed V and J ends, which lost 10 bases and 6 bases, there was a span of 7 bases. CDR3 in amino acids: CATTGNEQFF. Incomplete CDR3 DNA: TGTGCCACAACAGGCAATGAG.

This clone has more than one count but fewer than ten. Sequencing ends 3 residues short of the CDR3 end; the germline J gene provides the rest. This chain connects TRBV11-2 to TRBJ2-1; weak D call: TRBD2 (5 bases). The CDR3 sequence is 14 residues long. The germline gives CDR1 SGHAT, CDR2 FQNNGV. Trimming removed 5 bases at V and 7 bases at J, with 15 bases between. CDR3 sequence reads: CASSLGTGSNEQFF. The part of the CDR3 DNA that was read is TGTGCCAGCAGCCTAGGTACGGGGTCAAATGAG.

In its sample, this clone was seen a few times. The read finishes 3 residues shy of the CDR3 end, and the germline J gene is used to complete it. The chain is built from TRBV5-1 and TRBJ2-7; TRBD2 might be the D (7 bases). Trimming shortened V by 0 bases and J by 4 bases, and 14 bases separated the two germline ends. CDR1 and CDR2 (germline): SGHRS, YFSETQ. The CDR3 runs to 15 residues. The sequenced part of the CDR3 DNA is TGCGCCAGCAGCTTGGAGTGGGGGGGCCAGTACGAG. Translation gives CASSLEWGGQYE. The CDR3 reads in full as CASSLEWGGQYEQYF.

Of note for this clone: The read comes to an end 3 residues before the CDR3 does, leaving the germline J gene to fill in the end. The chain links TRBV30 to TRBJ2-7; TRBD1 matches 8 bases. Germline CDR1 reads GTSNPN; CDR2 reads SVGIG (reference sequence). V shed 0 bases, J shed 3 bases, and the junction held 10 bases outside the gene matches. The length of the CDR3 is 16 residues. Partial CDR3 DNA: TGTGCCTGGAGTGTACCCCGGACAGGGTCTTACTACGAG. Protein sequence: CAWSVPRTGSYYE. The CDR3 as a whole reads CAWSVPRTGSYYEQYF.

CDR3 in amino acids: CASSPRTGGTYEQYF. The CDR3 bases that were read are TGTGCCAGCTCACCACGGACAGGGGGTACCTACGAG. The V and J genes are TRBV18 and TRBJ2-7; 10 nucleotides match TRBD1. The DNA ends 3 residues before the CDR3 does, and the rest of the CDR3 is filled in from the germline J gene. The junction had 2 bases not matched to a gene; V was cut back by 1 base and J by 2 bases. The V gene's germline CDR1 is KGHSH and CDR2 LQKENI. The CDR3 has 15 residues.

This clone was detected a few times. The CDR3 end is not reached by the read, which stops 3 residues before it; the germline J gene fills it in. J is TRBJ1-6 and V is TRBV18; the match to TRBD1 covers 7 bases. Germline V gives CDR1 KGHSH, CDR2 LQKENI. V lost 2 bases, J lost 6 bases, and 4 bases stayed unmatched. The CDR3 sequence is 15 residues long. The CDR3 loop reads CASSPGDRVNSPLHF. The DNA read from the CDR3 is TGTGCCAGCTCACCAGGAGACAGGGTTAATTCACCC.

This clone showed up just a few times. The part of the CDR3 DNA that was read is TGTGCCTGGAGTGTTGGATTATCGGGTGAA. Encoded protein: CAWSVGLSGE. The entire CDR3 protein is CAWSVGLSGEAFF. This chain connects TRBV30 to TRBJ1-1; D is undetermined. The read terminates 3 residues ahead of where the CDR3 ends, so the germline J gene completes it. The CDR3 spans 13 residues. Germline CDR1 is GTSNPN and CDR2 is SVGIG (reference sequence). V shed 0 bases and J shed 7 bases, with 12 bases lying between them.

On this clone itself: The sequence runs out 3 residues before the end of the CDR3; the remainder is reconstructed from the germline J gene. This chain uses TRBV2 with TRBJ1-1; tentatively, D is TRBD1 (6 bases). The CDR3 runs 13 residues. V was shortened by 7 bases and J by 0 bases, with 9 bases between the two germline ends. CDR1 and CDR2 (germline): SNHLY, FYNNEI. The CDR3 is CASNNRVNTEAFF. CDR3 DNA (partial): TGTGCCAGCAACAACAGGGTGAACACTGAA.

The sample holds a few counts of this clone. The read comes to an end 3 residues before the CDR3 does, leaving the germline J gene to fill in the end. The rearrangement links TRBV2 to TRBJ1-2; D perhaps matches TRBD1 (6 bases). V was pared by 8 bases and J by 2 bases, with 12 bases between. This CDR3 region has 13 residues. The V gene's germline CDR1 is SNHLY and CDR2 FYNNEI. The CDR3 bases that were read are TGTGCCAGCCAGGGGTGGAGAAACTATGGC. Translating gives CASQGWRNYG. From start to end, the CDR3 is CASQGWRNYGYTF.

Concerning this clone itself: The read ends 3 residues shy of where the CDR3 ends; the end is completed using the germline J gene. V and J are TRBV19 and TRBJ2-1; D remains unclear. V lost 3 bases and J 0 bases, leaving 12 bases between the germline ends. From germline, CDR1 is LNHDA and CDR2 SQIVND (reference sequence). The CDR3 runs 16 residues. CDR3 sequence reads: CASSMSKVPSYNEQFF. The sequenced CDR3 bases are TGTGCCAGTAGTATGTCCAAGGTTCCCTCCTACAATGAG.

In its sample, this clone was seen a few times. From the germline J gene comes the end of the CDR3, since the read stops 3 residues before it. J is TRBJ2-7 and V is TRBV30; D gene uncertain. The CDR3 is made up of 12 amino acids. Deletions cut 2 bases from V and 5 bases from J, with 10 bases between. CDR1 is GTSNPN, CDR2 SVGIG, per germline (reference sequence). The CDR3 loop reads CAWSPVFHEQYF. CDR3 bases read: TGTGCCTGGAGTCCAGTGTTCCACGAG.

This clone was observed a few times. The sequence runs out 3 residues before the end of the CDR3; the remainder is reconstructed from the germline J gene. The V gene is TRBV6-2 or TRBV6-3, the J gene TRBJ2-5, with a tentative D call TRBD2 (6 bases). CDR1 is MNHEY and CDR2 is SVGEGT in the germline V gene. V was clipped by 1 base and J by 4 bases, with 7 bases between them. This CDR3 region has 13 residues. This CDR3 reads CASSYWRVETQYF. The DNA read from the CDR3 is TGTGCCAGCAGTTACTGGAGGGTAGAGACC.

This clone was recorded at least ten times. The CDR3 end is not reached by the read, which stops 3 residues before it; the germline J gene fills it in. The chain carries TRBV7-9 and TRBJ1-1, with D possibly matching TRBD1 (5 bases). The CDR3 has 15 amino acids. Per the germline V gene, CDR1 is SEHNR and CDR2 is FQNEAQ (reference sequence). V was clipped by 2 bases and J by 1 base, with 11 bases between them. CDR3 residues: CASSLSSDRNTEAFF. CDR3 bases read: TGTGCCAGCAGCTTATCCTCCGACAGGAACACTGAA.

Details on this clone: The read ends 3 residues early relative to the CDR3; the germline J gene fills the gap. This chain connects TRBV6-1 to TRBJ1-3; D perhaps matches TRBD1 (5 bases). The CDR3 loop spans 15 amino acids. In germline, CDR1 is MNHNS, CDR2 SASEGT. Trimming took off 5 bases at V and 0 bases at J, with 11 bases between the two ends. The CDR3 bases that were read are TGTGCCAGCAGTCAAGGGGCCAGCTCTGGAAACACC. This translates into CASSQGASSGNT. The CDR3 reads in full as CASSQGASSGNTIYF.

Only a few counts were recorded for this clone. The CDR3 protein is CASSYERGGPDTQYF. The DNA read from the CDR3 is TGTGCCAGCAGTTACGAGCGGGGGGGCCCAGATACG. The chain joins TRBV6-2 or TRBV6-3 to TRBJ2-3, with 10 bases aligning to TRBD2. The read terminates 3 residues ahead of where the CDR3 ends, so the germline J gene completes it. V dropped 2 bases and J dropped 4; count of bases not matched to a gene: 3. Germline lookup yields CDR1 MNHEY and CDR2 SVGEGT. The CDR3 has 15 residues.

This clone was counted a few times. The read gets to within 3 residues of the CDR3 end, and the germline J gene fills in the rest. The J gene is TRBJ2-2, the V gene TRBV18; maybe TRBD2 (5 bases). The CDR3 has 13 amino acids. Germline values: CDR1 KGHSH, CDR2 LQKENI. Trimming cost V 6 bases and J 5 bases, with 10 bases left between them. The part of the CDR3 DNA that was read is TGTGCCAGCTCCTGGACTTCGACCGGGGAG. Translation gives CASSWTSTGE. The entire CDR3 protein reads CASSWTSTGELFF. The variable domain in full, completed from reference TRBV18 and TRBJ2-2, reads NAGVMQNPRHLVRRRGQEARLRCSPMKGHSHVYWYRQLPEEGLKFMVYLQKENIIDESGMPKERFSAEFPKEGPSILRIQQVVRGDSAAYFCASSWTSTGELFFGEGSRLTVL.

As for this clone: The missing CDR3 end, 3 residues past where the read stops, is filled in from the germline J gene. This chain links TRBV5-1 with TRBJ1-2; TRBD1 might be the D (5 bases). This CDR3 is built from 14 residues. Germline loops: CDR1 SGHRS, CDR2 YFSETQ. Between the trimmed V and J ends, which lost 4 bases and 3 bases, there was a span of 13 bases. The CDR3 sequence is CASSTNLGDYGYTF. The CDR3 bases that were read are TGCGCCAGCAGCACGAATCTAGGGGACTATGGC.